Listed below are T cell receptor beta chains from one sample, sequenced in a study of Ad26.COV2.S vaccination and SARS-CoV-2 variants. Measured with immunoSEQ multiplex PCR; TCRdb has only the in-frame clones, and not every one. The table shows over 400,000 clones, with approximately 89% occurring only once. Sequencing used peripheral blood, obtained in a trial of Ad26.COV2.S vaccine versus placebo. The source of these receptors is a person aged 18-65 years who received the Ad26.COV2.S COVID-19 vaccine or a placebo. Each CDR3 is given with its conserved first and last residue. The D gene is left open where the match is weak.

j_call,v_call,d_call,cdr3_aa
TRBJ2-3,TRBV19,-,CASSGNTQYF
TRBJ1-2,TRBV11-3,-,CASSLEAGNYGYTF
TRBJ2-1,TRBV5-8,TRBD2,CASSLRSRSGKGGEQFF
TRBJ1-6,TRBV7-8,-,CASSPSWRPLHF
TRBJ2-4,TRBV25-1,-,CASSLLGDTNIQYF
TRBJ2-2,TRBV7-6,TRBD1,CASSYPGTGGTGELFF
TRBJ1-4,TRBV28,TRBD1,CASSWFGQGTNEKLFF
TRBJ2-5,TRBV29-1,TRBD2,CSARPGGETQYF
TRBJ1-2,TRBV27,-,CASSPPPGQGGYTF
TRBJ1-5,TRBV24-1,-,CATSDSLRGNQPQHF
TRBJ2-1,TRBV27,TRBD1,CASSIWTGGFNEQFF
TRBJ2-7,TRBV5-1,TRBD1,CASSNSDRGGQYF
TRBJ1-2,TRBV7-9,-,CASSLRDGYGYTF
TRBJ1-5,TRBV28,-,CASSPQGPRYQPQHF
TRBJ2-7,TRBV5-4,-,CASSPGRQGFYEQYF
TRBJ1-3,TRBV7-6,-,CASSLVGGSWNTIYF
TRBJ1-1,TRBV7-6,TRBD1,CASSFATGAQGNTEAFF
TRBJ1-1,TRBV5-4,-,CASRPDWNRDTEAFF
TRBJ1-6,TRBV6-1,-,CASSERTNSPLHF
TRBJ1-3,TRBV4-2,-,CASSQVLKGTRTGYRQRHENTIYF
TRBJ2-5,TRBV5-5,TRBD2,CASSSGLAGETQYF
TRBJ2-1,TRBV5-1,TRBD2,CASSSLAGNEQFF
TRBJ1-2,TRBV10-3,-,CAISEPLTGSYGYTF
TRBJ1-5,TRBV10-3,-,CAISEAGYYQPQHF
TRBJ2-1,TRBV7-3,TRBD2,CASSLSGGTYNEQFF
TRBJ1-1,TRBV19,TRBD1,CASSIGYRGELPEAFF
TRBJ2-3,TRBV11-3,TRBD2,CASSPPSGRGGGGTDTQYF
TRBJ2-7,TRBV14,-,CASRPSTTYEQYF